This T cell receptor (beta chain) was obtained from a study of blood T cell repertoires in COVID-19. Per the authors' pipeline: By means of reference gene primer amplification, nucleated cell counts were estimated. Measured with immunoSEQ multiplex PCR; TCRdb has only the in-frame clones, and not every one. That table gives V, J and clone size, and the DNA gave D and trimming. The profile shows roughly 140,000 clones, around 80% of them singletons. The germline gives CDR1 SGHDN, CDR2 FVKESK. The length of the CDR3 is 13 residues. V trimming: 4 bases; J trimming: 4 bases; junction bases outside the gene matches: 3.

The sample taken for sequencing was peripheral blood. The receptor was derived from a woman aged 50 to 60 with acute or convalescent COVID-19. The chain carries TRBV14 and TRBJ1-2; 7 bases line up with TRBD1. CDR3 in amino acids: CASSPGQSYGYTF. CDR3 DNA sequence: TGTGCCAGCAGCCCGGGACAGTCCTATGGCTACACCTTC.